The 23 T cell receptor beta chains presented below share a single source sample, sequenced in a study of control samples from healthy donors and cancer patients. Sequencing was performed with immunoSEQ multiplex PCR; in TCRdb, only in-frame clones are kept and a portion is missing. The sample shows 100,000 to 150,000 clones, less than 90% of them seen only once. Sequencing input: blood. The receptors were sampled from a young man in good health.

This clone was counted between two and nine times. V usage is TRBV14 and J usage is TRBJ2-7; a weak D match, TRBD2 (5 bases). The germline gives CDR1 SGHDN, CDR2 FVKESK. V gave up 3 bases and J gave up 7 bases, with 16 bases separating them. This CDR3 has 14 amino acids. The DNA for the CDR3 is TGTGCCAGCAGCCACCCCGGACTGGGGATGGAGCAGTACTTC. This translates into CASSHPGLGMEQYF.

The chain has TRBV10-3 and TRBJ1-5; perhaps TRBD1 as D (5 bases). There are 12 residues in the CDR3. In germline, CDR1 is ENHRY, CDR2 SYGVKD. V lost 10 bases to trimming and J lost 7 bases, with 14 bases between them. CDR3 amino acids: CATGTPEQPQHF. As DNA, the CDR3 is TGTGCCACAGGGACTCCAGAACAGCCCCAGCATTTT.

V usage is TRBV27 and J usage is TRBJ2-1, with TRBD2 identical over 8 bases. V was clipped by 7 bases and J by 9 bases; unmatched bases: 14. CDR1 and CDR2 from the germline V gene are MNHEY and SMNVEV (reference sequence). The CDR3 covers 15 residues. The CDR3 sequence is CASTRGTRGSSEQFF. The CDR3, as DNA: TGTGCCAGCACTCGGGGGACTAGGGGTAGCAGTGAGCAGTTCTTC.

The chain carries TRBV27 and TRBJ2-5; D is perhaps TRBD1 or TRBD2 (5 bases each). The CDR3 runs to 15 residues. V was pared by 6 bases and J by 1 base, with 15 bases between. Germline CDR1 is MNHEY and CDR2 is SMNVEV (reference sequence). The CDR3 bases are TGTGCCAGCAGCTGGAGCTTGGGGGTCCAAGAGACCCAGTACTTC. Protein product: CASSWSLGVQETQYF.

V usage is TRBV6-1 and J usage is TRBJ1-1; perhaps TRBD1 as D (5 bases). The CDR3 consists of 15 residues. The V and J ends lost 3 bases and 2 bases respectively, with 13 bases between them. Germline assignment: CDR1 MNHNS and CDR2 SASEGT. CDR3 sequence: CASSEDGRVNTEAFF. The CDR3 region has the DNA TGTGCCAGCAGTGAGGACGGCAGGGTCAACACTGAAGCTTTCTTT.

The CDR3 DNA reads TGTGCCAGAAGCGGGGACAGGGTCGATGAGCAGTTCTTC. Its protein product is CARSGDRVDEQFF. The V and J genes are TRBV5-3 and TRBJ2-1; 9 nucleotides agree with TRBD1. TRBV5-3 is placed among ORFs of uncertain function. This CDR3 contains 13 residues. The V segment lost 4 bases and the J segment 8 bases; nucleotides outside the gene matches: 4.

The V call is TRBV28, the J call TRBJ2-1, with TRBD2 matching 11 bases. Germline values: CDR1 MDHEN, CDR2 SYDVKM. The V and J ends lost 4 bases and 8 bases, in that order; junction bases with no gene match: 7. The CDR3 extends over 15 amino acids. CDR3 sequence (DNA): TGTGCCAGCAGTTCCTTAGCGGGAGGGCTCGATGAGCAGTTCTTC. It specifies CASSSLAGGLDEQFF.

V usage is TRBV27 and J usage is TRBJ2-7, with 8 bases fitting TRBD1. Germline V gene data show CDR1 as MNHEY and CDR2 as SMNVEV (reference sequence). The CDR3 length is 15 residues. Trimming cost V 6 bases and J 1 base; bases outside gene matches: 8. CDR3 residues: CASSLSTGVSYEQYF. In DNA, the CDR3 is TGTGCCAGCAGCCTATCGACAGGGGTGTCCTACGAGCAGTACTTC.

CDR3 sequence (DNA): TGTGCCAGCAGCCCGGGACAGCCGAACACTGAAGCTTTCTTT. It translates to CASSPGQPNTEAFF. This chain connects TRBV6-5 to TRBJ1-1; 7 bases map to TRBD1. CDR1 is MNHEY, CDR2 SVGAGI, per germline. V lost 6 bases to trimming and J lost 1 base; unmatched junction nucleotides: 5. CDR3 length: 14 amino acids.

V usage is TRBV27 and J usage is TRBJ1-1; TRBD1 agrees at 8 bases. The CDR3 is 14 residues long. Germline CDR1 reads MNHEY; CDR2 reads SMNVEV (reference sequence). V lost 4 bases and J lost 1; bases outside the gene matches: 2. The CDR3, as DNA: TGTGCCAGCAGTTACAGGGGGTGGAACACTGAAGCTTTCTTT. Translating gives CASSYRGWNTEAFF.

This clone occurred once. The chain uses TRBV18 and TRBJ1-5; 8 bases align to TRBD1. This CDR3 has 18 amino acids. Unmatched junction bases numbered 15, after V lost 4 bases and J lost 4 bases. From germline, CDR1 is KGHSH and CDR2 LQKENI. CDR3 DNA: TGTGCCAGCTCACGAGGGACAGGCCGTGGAAATCATAATCAGCCCCAGCATTTT. The encoded protein is CASSRGTGRGNHNQPQHF.

This chain links TRBV19 with TRBJ2-7; 9 nucleotides agree with TRBD1. The V gene's germline CDR1 is LNHDA and CDR2 SQIVND (reference sequence). Germline trimming cut 6 bases from V and 3 bases from J; bases unmatched to any gene: 9. There are 15 residues in the CDR3. The CDR3 DNA follows: TGTGCCAGTAGCCATTCCGGACAGGGGCTCTACGAGCAGTACTTC. This codes for CASSHSGQGLYEQYF.

This clone was seen only once. This chain connects TRBV28 to TRBJ1-1; D gene unclear. The CDR3 spans 12 residues. Germline CDR1 MDHEN, CDR2 SYDVKM. The germline V and J ends were trimmed by 6 bases and 0 bases, with 5 bases remaining between them. The CDR3 DNA reads TGTGCCAGCAGACGGATGAACACTGAAGCTTTCTTT. Amino acids: CASRRMNTEAFF.

The genes are TRBV13 and TRBJ2-7; the D gene is possibly TRBD2 (5 bases). The germline gives CDR1 PRHDT, CDR2 FYEKMQ (reference sequence). This CDR3 region has 16 residues. V lost 5 bases and J 3 bases, leaving 20 bases between the germline ends. CDR3 DNA: TGTGCCAGCAGCCTAGCTCCCAGCGGAGAGGGCTACGAGCAGTACTTC. It codes for CASSLAPSGEGYEQYF.

The CDR3 is CASSLRFGDSPNTGELFF. The CDR3 bases are TGTGCCAGCAGCCTGCGGTTCGGGGACAGCCCAAACACCGGGGAGCTGTTTTTT. This chain joins TRBV11-2 and TRBJ2-2, with 7 bases lining up with TRBD1. Per germline, CDR1 SGHAT and CDR2 FQNNGV. J lost 2 bases, V lost 5 bases, and 14 bases had no gene match. The CDR3 totals 18 residues.

V and J are TRBV7-2 and TRBJ1-1; the D gene is possibly TRBD1 (5 bases). Germline V gives CDR1 SGHTA, CDR2 FQGNSA. The V end was cut by 7 bases, the J end by 1 base, with 13 bases between. This CDR3 is 14 amino acids long. CDR3 loop: CASTRGGSNTEAFF. CDR3 DNA: TGTGCCAGCACCCGGGGGGGGTCGAACACTGAAGCTTTCTTT.

V and J are TRBV13 and TRBJ1-1; D is possibly TRBD1 (6 bases). CDR1 is PRHDT and CDR2 is FYEKMQ in the germline V gene (reference sequence). V shed 2 bases and J shed 1 base, with 11 bases lying between them. CDR3 length: 15 amino acids. This CDR3 reads CASSLMTGANTEAFF. The CDR3 DNA is TGTGCCAGCAGCTTAATGACAGGTGCGAACACTGAAGCTTTCTTT.

CDR3 in DNA: TGCGCCAGCAGCCAAACAGGGGGCTTGTCTGGCTACACCTTC. This translates into CASSQTGGLSGYTF. The J gene is TRBJ1-2, the V gene TRBV4-1; 9 bases match TRBD1. Losses at the gene ends were 2 bases for V and 7 bases for J; bases not matched to a gene: 5. Germline loops: CDR1 MGHRA, CDR2 YSYEKL. The CDR3 runs to 14 residues.

The chain employs TRBV13 and TRBJ2-3; the D gene is possibly TRBD2 (5 bases). Germline CDR1 reads PRHDT; CDR2 reads FYEKMQ (reference sequence). Trimming cost V 5 bases and J 4 bases, with 7 bases left between them. This CDR3 is 12 amino acids long. Here the CDR3 DNA reads TGTGCCAGCAGCCAGAGGGCAGATACGCAGTATTTT. Translation gives CASSQRADTQYF.

The V call is TRBV12-5, the J call TRBJ2-1, with D possibly matching TRBD2 (5 bases). The CDR3 length is 12 residues. The V gene's germline CDR1 is LGHNT and CDR2 FRNRAP. V shed 7 bases and J shed 12 bases, with 16 bases lying between them. CDR3 in amino acids: CASAGSPKGQFF. The CDR3 DNA follows: TGTGCTAGTGCGGGGTCACCAAAGGGGCAGTTCTTC.

V and J are TRBV7-3 and TRBJ2-3, with D perhaps assigned TRBD1 or TRBD2 (6 bases each). CDR3 length: 15 residues. Trimming took 1 base from V and 2 from J, leaving 10 bases between them. Germline V lookup: CDR1 SGHTA, CDR2 FQGTGA. CDR3 residues: CASSLKGGNTDTQYF. DNA for the CDR3: TGTGCCAGCAGCTTAAAGGGGGGAAACACAGATACGCAGTATTTT.

The rearrangement uses TRBV18 and TRBJ2-1, with 8 bases matching TRBD2. The CDR3 length is 14 residues. J lost 9 bases, V lost 6 bases, and 10 bases had no gene match. Germline V CDR1 and CDR2: KGHSH, LQKENI. The CDR3 DNA reads TGTGCCAGCTCCCCCGGGACTAGTTATAGTGAGCAGTTCTTC. Translating it yields CASSPGTSYSEQFF.

The chain employs TRBV7-3 and TRBJ2-3; D gene ambiguous. The CDR3 is made up of 14 amino acids. The V end was cut by 1 base, the J end by 1 base, with 6 bases between. From germline, CDR1 is SGHTA and CDR2 FQGTGA. The CDR3 reads CASSLMPRTDTQYF. The CDR3 DNA sequence: TGTGCCAGCAGCTTAATGCCCCGCACAGATACGCAGTATTTT. Full variable domain (rest looked up from reference TRBV7-3 and TRBJ2-3): GAGVSQTPSNKVTEKGKYVELRCDPISGHTALYWYRQSLGQGPEFLIYFQGTGAADDSGLPNDRFFAVRPEGSVSTLKIQRTERGDSAVYLCASSLMPRTDTQYFGPGTRLTVL.